A single TCR beta chain is shown here with its context. Some clones are missing from TCRdb's copy, which holds only in-frame ones; the method was immunoSEQ multiplex PCR. The sample has 200,000 to 250,000 clones, about 85% seen once. V lost 4 bases, J lost 4 bases, and 8 bases stayed unmatched. The CDR3 covers 16 residues. CDR1 LGHNA and CDR2 YSLEER come from the germline V gene. The sample belongs to a study of blood T cell repertoires in COVID-19. This study enrolled people aged roughly 18 to 90 from about two dozen US geographic areas. Allocation to cohorts depended on clinical history reported by the participants. Recovery meant two consecutive negative NP/OP PCR tests, professional clearance, or resolved symptoms.

The sample was PBMCs or T cells enriched from blood (not recorded which). J is TRBJ2-2 and V is TRBV4-3, with 8 bases identical to TRBD2. The source of this sequence is a young man who had recovered from COVID-19. CDR3 in amino acids: CASSPRGGLGTGELFF. The CDR3, as DNA: TGCGCCAGCAGCCCACGGGGGGGCTTAGGCACCGGGGAGCTGTTTTTT.